A single sample is the source of the 8 T cell receptor beta chains below, sequenced in a study of B cell selection in AIRE deficiency. Repertoires were generated with immunoSEQ multiplex PCR, while TCRdb's copy carries only in-frame clones and drops some. The sample yields 25,000 or so clones, 95% to 98% seen once. The sorted conventional CD4 T cells were gated as CD4+CD127+. Sequencing input: conventional CD4+ T cells sorted from PBMCs. The receptors were sampled from a human donor with AIRE deficiency.

The J gene is TRBJ1-5, the V gene TRBV5-1; D not resolved. The CDR3 is 15 residues long. Germline values: CDR1 SGHRS, CDR2 YFSETQ. V was shortened by 1 base and J by 4 bases, with 12 bases between the two germline ends. The CDR3 region has the DNA TGCGCCAGCAGCTTGTCCCCTGTAGGGAATCAGCCCCAGCATTTT. Translated, it gives CASSLSPVGNQPQHF.

The CDR3 bases are TGTGCCAGCAGCTTAATTGGGGGGCACTACAATGAGCAGTTCTTC. It codes for CASSLIGGHYNEQFF. The rearrangement joins TRBV7-3 to TRBJ2-1, with D perhaps assigned TRBD1 or TRBD2 (6 bases each). Trimming shortened V by 1 base and J by 3 bases, and 10 bases separated the two germline ends. The CDR3 spans 15 residues. Germline CDR1 and CDR2: SGHTA and FQGTGA.

The chain carries TRBV4-1 and TRBJ1-4; D unclear. Trimming cost V 4 bases and J 8 bases, with 17 bases left between them. From germline, CDR1 is MGHRA and CDR2 YSYEKL. This CDR3 has 15 residues. In DNA form, the CDR3 reads TGCGCCAGCAGCCCACAGACTCTCCTCGGCGAAAAACTGTTTTTT. Encoded protein: CASSPQTLLGEKLFF.

This clone was recorded only once. The J gene is TRBJ2-7, the V gene TRBV6-1; 10 bases align to TRBD1. Trimming removed 2 bases from V and 3 bases from J; junction bases left unmatched: 19. Per germline, CDR1 MNHNS and CDR2 SASEGT. This CDR3 region has 20 residues. CDR3 DNA sequence: TGTGCCAGCAGTGAACAGGGGACAGGGGCGATACACTCTCTTTACTACGAGCAGTACTTC. It is translated as CASSEQGTGAIHSLYYEQYF.

The chain couples TRBV28 to TRBJ1-1; the D gene is possibly TRBD1 (6 bases). The V and J ends lost 1 base and 4 bases respectively, with 13 bases between them. Germline lookup yields CDR1 MDHEN and CDR2 SYDVKM. The CDR3 loop spans 15 amino acids. The CDR3 spells CASSLSTGWGTEAFF. The CDR3 DNA sequence: TGTGCCAGCAGTTTATCCACAGGGTGGGGCACTGAAGCTTTCTTT. Using reference TRBV28 and TRBJ1-1 for the parts outside the CDR3, the full variable domain is DVKVTQSSRYLVKRTGEKVFLECVQDMDHENMFWYRQDPGLGLRLIYFSYDVKMKEKGDIPEGYSVSREKKERFSLILESASTNQTSMYLCASSLSTGWGTEAFFGQGTRLTVV.

The chain couples TRBV7-2 to TRBJ2-3; D possibly corresponds to TRBD2 (6 bases). The V gene's germline CDR1 is SGHTA and CDR2 FQGNSA. The V and J ends lost 6 bases and 4 bases respectively, with 14 bases between them. The length of the CDR3 is 14 residues. CDR3 nucleotide sequence: TGTGCCAGCAGTTACACCTGGGGGGCAGATACGCAGTATTTT. Encoded protein: CASSYTWGADTQYF.

V and J are TRBV7-2 and TRBJ1-2; TRBD1 is a possible D gene (5 bases). CDR3 size: 18 residues. V was cut by 4 bases and J by 4 bases, with 25 bases left in between. Germline V gives CDR1 SGHTA, CDR2 FQGNSA. The CDR3 is CASSSHPGTVFSSYGYTF. The CDR3 DNA is TGTGCCAGCAGCTCACACCCAGGGACGGTTTTTTCAAGCTATGGCTACACCTTC.

The chain carries TRBV13 and TRBJ1-3; unclear D gene. Germline assignment: CDR1 PRHDT and CDR2 FYEKMQ (reference sequence). V was cut by 0 bases and J by 4 bases, with 7 bases left in between. The CDR3 runs 14 residues. The CDR3 region has the DNA TGTGCCAGCAGCTTAGGACAACCCGGAAACACCATATATTTT. As protein: CASSLGQPGNTIYF.